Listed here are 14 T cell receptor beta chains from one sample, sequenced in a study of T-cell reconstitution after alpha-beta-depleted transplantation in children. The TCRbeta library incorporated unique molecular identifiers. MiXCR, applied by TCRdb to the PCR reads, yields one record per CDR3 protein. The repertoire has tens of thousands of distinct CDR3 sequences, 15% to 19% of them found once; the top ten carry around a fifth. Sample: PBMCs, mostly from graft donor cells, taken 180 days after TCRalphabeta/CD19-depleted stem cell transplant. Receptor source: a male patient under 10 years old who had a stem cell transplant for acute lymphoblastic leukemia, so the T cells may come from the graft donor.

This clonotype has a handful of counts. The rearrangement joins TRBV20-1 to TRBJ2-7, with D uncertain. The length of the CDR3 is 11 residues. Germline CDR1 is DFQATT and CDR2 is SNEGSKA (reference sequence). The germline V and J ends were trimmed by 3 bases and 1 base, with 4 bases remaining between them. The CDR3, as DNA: TGCAGTGCTAGGGGTTCCTACGAGCAGTACTTC. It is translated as CSARGSYEQYF.

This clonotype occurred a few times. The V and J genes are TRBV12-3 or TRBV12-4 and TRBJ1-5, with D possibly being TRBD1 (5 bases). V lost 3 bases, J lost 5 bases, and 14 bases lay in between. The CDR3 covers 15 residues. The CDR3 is CASSFSRVGDQPQHF. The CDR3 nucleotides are TGTGCCAGCAGTTTCAGCAGGGTGGGGGATCAGCCCCAGCATTTT.

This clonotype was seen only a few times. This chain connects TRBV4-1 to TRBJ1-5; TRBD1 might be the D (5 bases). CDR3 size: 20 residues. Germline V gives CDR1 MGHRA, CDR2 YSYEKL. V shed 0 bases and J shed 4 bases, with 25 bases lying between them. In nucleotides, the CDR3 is TGCGCCAGCAGCCAAGATAGAGGGTTGATTTGGGACCTAAGAAATCAGCCCCAGCATTTT. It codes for CASSQDRGLIWDLRNQPQHF.

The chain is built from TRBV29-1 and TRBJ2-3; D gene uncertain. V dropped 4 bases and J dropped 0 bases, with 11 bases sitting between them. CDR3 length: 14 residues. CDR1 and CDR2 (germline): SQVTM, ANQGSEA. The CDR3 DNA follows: TGCAGCGTTGGAAGGATGGAGAGCACAGATACGCAGTATTTT. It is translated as CSVGRMESTDTQYF.

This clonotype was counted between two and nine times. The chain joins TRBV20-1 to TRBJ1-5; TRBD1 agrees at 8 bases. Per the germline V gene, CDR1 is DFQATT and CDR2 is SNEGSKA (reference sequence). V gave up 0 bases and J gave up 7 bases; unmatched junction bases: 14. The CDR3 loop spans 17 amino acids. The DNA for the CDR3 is TGCAGTGCTAGAGAACCTTTGAAGCAGGGGGCTGGACAGCCCCAGCATTTT. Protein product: CSAREPLKQGAGQPQHF.

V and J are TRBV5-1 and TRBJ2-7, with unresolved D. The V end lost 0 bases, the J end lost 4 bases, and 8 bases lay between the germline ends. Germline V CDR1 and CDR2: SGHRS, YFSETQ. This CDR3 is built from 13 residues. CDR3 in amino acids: CASSLAEEYEQYF. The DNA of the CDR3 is TGCGCCAGCAGCTTGGCCGAGGAATACGAGCAGTACTTC.

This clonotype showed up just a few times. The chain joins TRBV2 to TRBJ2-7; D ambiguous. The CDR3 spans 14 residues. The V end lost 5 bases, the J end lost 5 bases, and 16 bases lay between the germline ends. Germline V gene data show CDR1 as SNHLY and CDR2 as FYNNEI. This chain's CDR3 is CASSSETSSNEQYF. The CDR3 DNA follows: TGTGCCAGCAGTAGTGAGACAAGCAGCAACGAGCAGTACTTC. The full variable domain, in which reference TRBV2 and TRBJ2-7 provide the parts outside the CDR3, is EPEVTQTPSHQVTQMGQEVILRCVPISNHLYFYWYRQILGQKVEFLVSFYNNEISEKSEIFDDQFSVERPDGSNFTLKIRSTKLEDSAMYFCASSSETSSNEQYFGPGTRLTVT.

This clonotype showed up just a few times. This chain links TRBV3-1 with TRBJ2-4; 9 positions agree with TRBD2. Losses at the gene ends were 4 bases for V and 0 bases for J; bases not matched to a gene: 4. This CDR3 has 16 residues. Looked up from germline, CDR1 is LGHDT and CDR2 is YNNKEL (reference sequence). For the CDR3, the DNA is TGTGCCAGCAGCCGGGTAGCGGGGGTAGCCAAAAACATTCAGTACTTC. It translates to CASSRVAGVAKNIQYF. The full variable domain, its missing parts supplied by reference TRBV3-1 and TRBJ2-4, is DTAVSQTPKYLVTQMGNDKSIKCEQNLGHDTMYWYKQDSKKFLKIMFSYNNKELIINETVPNRFSPKSPDKAHLNLHINSLELGDSAVYFCASSRVAGVAKNIQYFGAGTRLSVL.

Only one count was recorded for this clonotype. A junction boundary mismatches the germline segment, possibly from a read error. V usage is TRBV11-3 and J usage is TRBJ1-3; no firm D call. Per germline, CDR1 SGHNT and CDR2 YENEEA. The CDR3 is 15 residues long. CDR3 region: CATSFGPGSGNTIYF. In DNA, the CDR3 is TGTGCCACCAGCTTCGGCCCCGGCTCTGGAAACACCATATATTTT. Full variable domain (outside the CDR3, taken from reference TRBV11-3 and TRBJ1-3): EAGVVQSPRYKIIEKKQPVAFWCNPISGHNTLYWYLQNLGQGPELLIRYENEEAVDDSQLPKDRFSAERLKGVDSTLKIQPAELGDSAVYLCATSFGPGSGNTIYFGEGSWLTVV.

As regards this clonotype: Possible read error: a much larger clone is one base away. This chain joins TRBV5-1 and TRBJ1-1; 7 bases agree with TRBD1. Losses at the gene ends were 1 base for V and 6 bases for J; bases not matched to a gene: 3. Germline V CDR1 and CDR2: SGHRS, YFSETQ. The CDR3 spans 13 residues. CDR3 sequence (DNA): TGCGCCAGCAGCTTGCAGGGGGTATCTGAAGCTTTCTTT. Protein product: CASSLQGVSEAFF.

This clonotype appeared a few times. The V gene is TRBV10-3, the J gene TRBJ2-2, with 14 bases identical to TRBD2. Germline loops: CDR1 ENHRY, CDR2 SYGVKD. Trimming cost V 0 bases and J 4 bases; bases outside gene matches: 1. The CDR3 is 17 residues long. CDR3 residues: CAISESGLAGATGELFF. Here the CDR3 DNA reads TGTGCCATCAGTGAGTCGGGACTAGCGGGAGCCACCGGGGAGCTGTTTTTT.

CDR3 residues: CASSEGRGFGNTIYF. The CDR3 nucleotides are TGTGCCAGCAGTGAGGGTCGGGGTTTTGGAAACACCATATATTTT. The chain joins TRBV2 to TRBJ1-3; D gene unclear. Germline CDR1 SNHLY, CDR2 FYNNEI. The CDR3 has 15 residues. V shed 3 bases and J shed 3 bases, with 12 bases lying between them.

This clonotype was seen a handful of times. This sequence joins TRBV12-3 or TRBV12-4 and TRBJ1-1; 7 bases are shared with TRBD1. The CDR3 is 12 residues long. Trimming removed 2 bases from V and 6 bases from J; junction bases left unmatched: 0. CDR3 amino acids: CASSLRGPEAFF. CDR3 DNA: TGTGCCAGCAGTTTAAGGGGGCCTGAAGCTTTCTTT.

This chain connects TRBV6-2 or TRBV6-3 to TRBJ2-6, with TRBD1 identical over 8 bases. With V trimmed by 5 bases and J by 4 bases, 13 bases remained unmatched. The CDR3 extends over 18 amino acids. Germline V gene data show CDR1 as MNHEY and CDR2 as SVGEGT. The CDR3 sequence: CASSIGTGEIRGANVLTF. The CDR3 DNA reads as TGTGCCAGCAGTATCGGGACAGGAGAAATCCGAGGGGCCAACGTCCTGACTTTC.